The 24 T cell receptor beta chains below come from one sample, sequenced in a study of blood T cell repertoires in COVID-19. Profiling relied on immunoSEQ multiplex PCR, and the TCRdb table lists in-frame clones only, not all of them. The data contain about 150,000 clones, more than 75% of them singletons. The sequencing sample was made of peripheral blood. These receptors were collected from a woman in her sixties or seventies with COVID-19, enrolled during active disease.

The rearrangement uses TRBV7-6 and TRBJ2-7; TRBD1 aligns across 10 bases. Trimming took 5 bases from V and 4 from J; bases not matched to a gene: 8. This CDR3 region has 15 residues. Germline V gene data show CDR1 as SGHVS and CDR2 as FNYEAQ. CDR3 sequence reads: CASSAAGTGDYEQYF. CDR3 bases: TGTGCCAGCAGCGCAGCCGGGACAGGGGATTACGAGCAGTACTTC.

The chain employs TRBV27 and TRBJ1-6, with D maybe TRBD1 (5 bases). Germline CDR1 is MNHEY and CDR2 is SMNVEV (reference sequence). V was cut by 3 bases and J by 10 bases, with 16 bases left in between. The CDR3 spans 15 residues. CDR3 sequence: CASSFRGLGPSPLHF. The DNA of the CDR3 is TGTGCCAGCAGTTTTCGGGGGTTGGGGCCCTCACCCCTCCACTTT.

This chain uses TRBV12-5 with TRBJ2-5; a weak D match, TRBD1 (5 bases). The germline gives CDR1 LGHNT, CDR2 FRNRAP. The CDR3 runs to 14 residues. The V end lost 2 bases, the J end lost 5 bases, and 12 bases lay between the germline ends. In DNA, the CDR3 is TGTGCTAGTGGTTTGCCTAAGGGGCAGGAGACCCAGTACTTC. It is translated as CASGLPKGQETQYF.

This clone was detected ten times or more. The DNA for the CDR3 is TGTGCCAGCAGTTCTCACCGGGGTCTGGGAAACACCATATATTTT. Protein product: CASSSHRGLGNTIYF. The rearrangement links TRBV28 to TRBJ1-3; D remains unclear. CDR1 MDHEN and CDR2 SYDVKM come from the germline V gene. The V gene lost 4 bases and the J gene lost 4 bases, with 14 bases spanning the gap. The CDR3 spans 15 residues.

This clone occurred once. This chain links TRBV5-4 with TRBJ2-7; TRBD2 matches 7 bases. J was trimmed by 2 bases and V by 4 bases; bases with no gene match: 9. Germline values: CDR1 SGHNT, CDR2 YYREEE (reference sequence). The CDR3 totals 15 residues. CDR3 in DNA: TGTGCCAGCAGCCTAGCTAGCGGTCGTACCTACGAGCAGTACTTC. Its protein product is CASSLASGRTYEQYF.

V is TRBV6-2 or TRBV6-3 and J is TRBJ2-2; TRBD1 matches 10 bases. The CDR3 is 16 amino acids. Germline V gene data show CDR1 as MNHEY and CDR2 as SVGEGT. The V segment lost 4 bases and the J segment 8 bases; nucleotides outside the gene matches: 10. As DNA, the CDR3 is TGTGCCAGCAGTTTTTTTGTGACAGGGGGCAAGGGGGAGCTGTTTTTT. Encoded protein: CASSFFVTGGKGELFF.

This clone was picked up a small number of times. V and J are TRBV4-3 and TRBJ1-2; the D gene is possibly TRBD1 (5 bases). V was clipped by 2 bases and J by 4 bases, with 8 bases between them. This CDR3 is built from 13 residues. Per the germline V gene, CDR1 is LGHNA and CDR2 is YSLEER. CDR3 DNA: TGCGCCAGCAGCCAATCAGGGATCTATGGCTACACCTTC. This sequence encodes CASSQSGIYGYTF.

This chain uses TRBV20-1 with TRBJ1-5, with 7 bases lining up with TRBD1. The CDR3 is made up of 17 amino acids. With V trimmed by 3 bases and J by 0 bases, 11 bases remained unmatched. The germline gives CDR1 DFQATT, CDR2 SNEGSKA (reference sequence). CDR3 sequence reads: CSASPLVGQTSNQPQHF. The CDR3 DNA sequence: TGCAGTGCTAGTCCGCTGGTGGGACAGACTAGCAATCAGCCCCAGCATTTT.

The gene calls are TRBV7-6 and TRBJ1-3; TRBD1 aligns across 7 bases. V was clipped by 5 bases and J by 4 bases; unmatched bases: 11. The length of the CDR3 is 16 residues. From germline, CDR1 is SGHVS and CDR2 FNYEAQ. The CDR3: CASSRLDRAKGNTIYF. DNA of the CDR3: TGTGCCAGCAGCAGGCTCGACAGGGCGAAAGGAAACACCATATATTTT.

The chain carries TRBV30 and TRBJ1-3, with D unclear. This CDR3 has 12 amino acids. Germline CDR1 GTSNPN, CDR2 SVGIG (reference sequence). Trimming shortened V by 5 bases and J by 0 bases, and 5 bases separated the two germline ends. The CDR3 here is CAWASSGNTIYF. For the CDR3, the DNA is TGTGCCTGGGCTAGCTCTGGAAACACCATATATTTT. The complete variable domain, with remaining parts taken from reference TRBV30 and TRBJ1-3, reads SQTIHQWPATLVQPVGSPLSLECTVEGTSNPNLYWYRQAAGRGLQLLFYSVGIGQISSEVPQNLSASRPQDRQFILSSKKLLLSDSGFYLCAWASSGNTIYFGEGSWLTVV.

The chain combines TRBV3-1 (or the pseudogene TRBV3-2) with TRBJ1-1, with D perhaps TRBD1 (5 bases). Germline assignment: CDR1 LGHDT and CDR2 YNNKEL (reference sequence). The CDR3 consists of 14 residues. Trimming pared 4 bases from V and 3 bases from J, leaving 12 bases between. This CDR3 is CASSPDGGDTEAFF. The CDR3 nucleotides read TGTGCCAGCAGCCCGGACGGAGGGGACACTGAAGCTTTCTTT.

CDR3 sequence: CAMPGGLCRDYGYTF. The CDR3 DNA sequence: TGTGCCATGCCTGGCGGACTTTGTAGGGACTATGGCTACACCTTC. V is TRBV6-8 and J is TRBJ1-2; no firm D call. The V end was cut by 10 bases, the J end by 3 bases, with 21 bases between. CDR3 length: 15 residues. CDR1 MNHGY and CDR2 SAAAGT come from the germline V gene.

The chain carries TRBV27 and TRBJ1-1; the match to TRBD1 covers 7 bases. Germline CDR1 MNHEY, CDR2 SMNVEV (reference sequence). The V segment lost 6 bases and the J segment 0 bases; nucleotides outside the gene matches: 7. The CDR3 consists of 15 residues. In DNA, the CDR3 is TGTGCCAGCAGGCCTAGACAGGGCCTGAACACTGAAGCTTTCTTT. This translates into CASRPRQGLNTEAFF.

CDR3 sequence (DNA): TGTGCCTGGAGCCGACAAGTGAGCACAGATACGCAGTATTTT. Its translation: CAWSRQVSTDTQYF. The chain employs TRBV30 and TRBJ2-3; no clear D gene. V was trimmed by 3 bases and J by 0 bases, leaving 10 bases between them. The CDR3 has 14 residues. Germline CDR1 reads GTSNPN; CDR2 reads SVGIG (reference sequence).

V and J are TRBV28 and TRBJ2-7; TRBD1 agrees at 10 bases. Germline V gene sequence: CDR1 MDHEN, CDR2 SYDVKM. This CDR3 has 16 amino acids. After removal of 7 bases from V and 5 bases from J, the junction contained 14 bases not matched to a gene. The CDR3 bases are TGTGCCAGCACCGCTTCGGTGGGACAGGGGTCTAACGAGCAGTACTTC. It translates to CASTASVGQGSNEQYF. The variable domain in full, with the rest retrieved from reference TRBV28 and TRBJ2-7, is DVKVTQSSRYLVKRTGEKVFLECVQDMDHENMFWYRQDPGLGLRLIYFSYDVKMKEKGDIPEGYSVSREKKERFSLILESASTNQTSMYLCASTASVGQGSNEQYFGPGTRLTVT.

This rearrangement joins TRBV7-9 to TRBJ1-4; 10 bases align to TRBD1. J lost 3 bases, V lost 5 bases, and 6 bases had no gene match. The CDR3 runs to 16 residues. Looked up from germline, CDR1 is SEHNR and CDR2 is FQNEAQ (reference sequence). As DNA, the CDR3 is TGTGCCAGCAGCCCCGGGACAGGGGATCCTAATGAAAAACTGTTTTTT. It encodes CASSPGTGDPNEKLFF.

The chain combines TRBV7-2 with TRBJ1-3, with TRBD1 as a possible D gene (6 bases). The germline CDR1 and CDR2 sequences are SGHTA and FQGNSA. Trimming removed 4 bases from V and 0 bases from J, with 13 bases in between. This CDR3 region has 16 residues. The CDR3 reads CASSSFTGHSGNTIYF. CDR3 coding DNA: TGTGCCAGCAGCTCCTTTACAGGGCACTCTGGAAACACCATATATTTT.

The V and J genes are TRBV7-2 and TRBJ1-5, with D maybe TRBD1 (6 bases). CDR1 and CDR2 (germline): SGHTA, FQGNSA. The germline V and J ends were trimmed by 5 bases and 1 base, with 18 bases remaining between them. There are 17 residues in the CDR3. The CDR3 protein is CASSQGNPRGSNQPQHF. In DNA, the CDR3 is TGTGCCAGCAGCCAAGGGAACCCAAGGGGGAGCAATCAGCCCCAGCATTTT.

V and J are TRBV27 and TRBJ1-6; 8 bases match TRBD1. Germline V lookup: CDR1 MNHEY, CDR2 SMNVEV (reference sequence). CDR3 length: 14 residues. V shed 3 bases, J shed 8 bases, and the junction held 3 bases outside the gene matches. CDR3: CASSFRGRDSPLHF. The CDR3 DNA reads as TGTGCCAGCAGTTTCAGGGGGCGCGATTCACCCCTCCACTTT.

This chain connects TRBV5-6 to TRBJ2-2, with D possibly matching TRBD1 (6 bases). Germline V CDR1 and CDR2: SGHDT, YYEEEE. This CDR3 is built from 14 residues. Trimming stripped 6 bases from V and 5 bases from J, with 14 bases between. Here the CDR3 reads CASTLLTGTGELFF. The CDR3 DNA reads TGTGCCAGCACCTTACTCACAGGGACCGGGGAGCTGTTTTTT.

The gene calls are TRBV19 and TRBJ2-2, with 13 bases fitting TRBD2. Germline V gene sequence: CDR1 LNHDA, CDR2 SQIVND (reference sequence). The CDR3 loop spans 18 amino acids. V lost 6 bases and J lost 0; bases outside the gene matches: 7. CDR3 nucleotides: TGTGCCAGTAGCCCCACACTAGCGGGGGGGCCGAACACCGGGGAGCTGTTTTTT. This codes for CASSPTLAGGPNTGELFF.

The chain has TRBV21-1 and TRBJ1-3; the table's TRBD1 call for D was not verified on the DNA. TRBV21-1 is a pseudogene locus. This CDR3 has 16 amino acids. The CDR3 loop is CASSARDRVSGNTIYF. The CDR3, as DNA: TGTGCCAGCAGCGCCCGGGACAGGGTATCGGGAAACACCATATATTTT.

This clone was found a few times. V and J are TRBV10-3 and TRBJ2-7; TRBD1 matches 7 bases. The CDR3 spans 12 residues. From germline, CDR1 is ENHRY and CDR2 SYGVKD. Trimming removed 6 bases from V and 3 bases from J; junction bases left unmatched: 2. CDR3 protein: CAISGTDYEQYF. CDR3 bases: TGTGCCATCAGCGGGACAGACTACGAGCAGTACTTC.

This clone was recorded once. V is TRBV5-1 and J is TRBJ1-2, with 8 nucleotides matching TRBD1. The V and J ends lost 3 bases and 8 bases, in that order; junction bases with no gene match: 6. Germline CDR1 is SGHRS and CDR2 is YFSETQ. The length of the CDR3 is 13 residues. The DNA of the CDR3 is TGCGCCAGCAGCTGGGGACAGGAGTACGGCTACACCTTC. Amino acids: CASSWGQEYGYTF.